This passage covers 12 T cell receptor beta chains from one sample sequenced in a study of tissue T cells after allogeneic stem cell transplantation. As for time point: mouse harvest day 7 after allogeneic transplant. Tail vein injection delivered 10^7 T-cell-depleted bone marrow cells and 10^6 splenic CD5+ T cells. The protocol was immunoSEQ multiplex PCR, while the TCRdb copy is restricted to in-frame clones and leaves out a portion. The top ten clones hold less than 8.5% of a sample with about 6,700 clones, about half of them seen once. The sequenced material came from gut tissue. Every receptor here comes from a female BALB/c mouse given C57BL/6 T cells with graft-versus-host disease after an allogeneic hematopoietic cell transplant.

About this clone itself: Mouse gene names and germline throughout. The read is 1 residue too short to cover the CDR3 end, so that end is filled in from the germline J gene. V and J are TRBV3 and TRBJ2-1; 8 positions match TRBD2. Trimming at V came to 5 bases and at J to 2 bases, leaving 5 bases not matched to a gene. The CDR3 is made up of 15 amino acids. Looked up from germline, CDR1 is SNHLY and CDR2 is FYNGKV (reference sequence). The CDR3 sequence is CASSPPGGYYAEQFF. The sequenced CDR3 bases are TGTGCCAGCAGCCCCCCTGGGGGGTACTATGCTGAGCAGTTC.

Only one count was recorded for this clone. The genes are named according to mouse. The read terminates 1 residue before the CDR3 end, so the remaining end is supplied by the germline J gene. V is TRBV5 and J is TRBJ1-6; no definite D call. TRBJ1-6 is labeled an ORF, and its function is uncertain. The CDR3 is 13 residues long. Per the germline V gene, CDR1 is LGHNA and CDR2 is YNLKQL (reference sequence). V was pared by 0 bases and J by 5 bases, with 2 bases between. CDR3 bases read: TGTGCCAGCAGCCAAGATAATAATTCGCCCCTCTAC. It is translated as CASSQDNNSPLY. The whole CDR3 is CASSQDNNSPLYF.

This clone was observed a few times. Genes here carry mouse names. Read sequence stops 1 residue before the CDR3 end, and the germline J gene provides the missing end. The gene calls are TRBV16 and TRBJ2-7; D is undetermined. Germline V gives CDR1 SGHSA, CDR2 FRNQAP. With 0 bases removed from V and 4 bases from J, the gap between germline ends came to 10 bases. The CDR3 consists of 14 residues. CDR3 bases read: TGTGCAAGCAGCTTAGATTCGCCTTCTTATGAACAGTAC. Protein: CASSLDSPSYEQY. The complete CDR3 reads CASSLDSPSYEQYF.

This clone was observed a few times. Mouse gene names and germline throughout. The read finishes 1 residue shy of the CDR3 end, and the germline J gene is used to complete it. V usage is TRBV26 and J usage is TRBJ2-1, with D maybe TRBD1 (5 bases). Trimming shortened V by 4 bases and J by 0 bases, and 7 bases separated the two germline ends. CDR1 KGHPV and CDR2 FQNQEV come from the germline V gene (reference sequence). The CDR3 is made up of 14 amino acids. CDR3 protein: CASSPDINYAEQFF. The part of the CDR3 DNA that was read is TGTGCCAGCAGTCCGGACATTAACTATGCTGAGCAGTTC.

Points on this clone: Mouse names are used for the genes. Read coverage stops 1 residue before the CDR3 terminus; the germline J gene supplies the remainder. The chain is built from TRBV3 and TRBJ2-1; 9 nucleotides align to TRBD2. The CDR3 is made up of 15 amino acids. J was trimmed by 5 bases and V by 1 base; bases with no gene match: 3. Germline-derived CDR1 and CDR2 are SNHLY and FYNGKV (reference sequence). This CDR3 reads CASSLDWGADAEQFF. The sequenced part of the CDR3 DNA is TGTGCCAGCAGCTTAGACTGGGGGGCAGATGCTGAGCAGTTC. Drawing the rest from reference TRBV3 and TRBJ2-1, the complete variable domain is GPKVLQIPSHQIIDMGQMVTLNCDPVSNHLYFYWYKQILGQQMEFLVNFYNGKVMEKSKLFKDQFSVERPDGSYFTLKIQPTALEDSAVYFCASSLDWGADAEQFFGPGTRLTVL.

Note on this clone: Gene names denote mouse genes. The read gets to within 1 residue of the CDR3 end, and the germline J gene fills in the rest. This chain connects TRBV31 to TRBJ2-5; 9 bases are shared with TRBD2. This CDR3 spans 14 amino acids. CDR1 and CDR2 from the germline V gene are GKSSPN and SITVG. J lost 4 bases, V lost 2 bases, and 4 bases had no gene match. The CDR3 sequence is CAWSKSGGEDTQYF. The sequenced part of the CDR3 DNA is TGTGCCTGGAGTAAATCTGGGGGGGAAGACACCCAGTAC.

This clone was seen a handful of times. Gene labels here are mouse ones. The missing CDR3 end, 1 residue past where the read stops, is filled in from the germline J gene. The chain uses TRBV16 and TRBJ1-4, with D maybe TRBD1 (5 bases). The CDR3 totals 14 residues. The germline V gene encodes CDR1 SGHSA and CDR2 FRNQAP. Trimming cost V 5 bases and J 1 base, with 8 bases left between them. CDR3: CASSPQGSNERLFF. The CDR3 bases that were read are TGTGCAAGCAGCCCTCAGGGTTCCAACGAAAGATTATTT.

In regard to this clone: Germline and genes here are mouse. Sequencing ends 1 residue short of the CDR3 end; the germline J gene provides the rest. This chain connects TRBV16 to TRBJ2-7; 7 bases align to TRBD2. This CDR3 has 14 amino acids. V shed 5 bases, J shed 0 bases, and the junction held 4 bases outside the gene matches. Looked up from germline, CDR1 is SGHSA and CDR2 is FRNQAP. The sequenced part of the CDR3 DNA is TGTGCAAGCAGCCTACGGGGGGGCTCCTATGAACAGTAC. Amino acids: CASSLRGGSYEQY. The CDR3 in its entirety is CASSLRGGSYEQYF.

With regard to this clone: Genes and germline come from the mouse. The CDR3 goes on 1 residue after the read ends, and that part is filled in from the germline J gene. The chain combines TRBV12-2 with TRBJ2-1, with D unclear. V lost 0 bases and J lost 0, with 8 bases in between. The CDR3 length is 15 residues. Germline-derived CDR1 and CDR2 are SGHLS and HYDKME. CDR3 DNA (partial): TGTGCCAGCTCTCTCGAAGGGAATAACTATGCTGAGCAGTTC. Protein sequence: CASSLEGNNYAEQF. Given in full, the CDR3 is CASSLEGNNYAEQFF.

This clone appeared a few times. Any gene name here is a mouse gene name. The CDR3 end lies 1 residue beyond the end of the read and is filled in from the germline J gene. The chain joins TRBV23 to TRBJ1-2. This CDR3 spans 13 amino acids. CDR1 and CDR2 from the germline V gene are KGHTA and FQNQQP. CDR3 DNA, as far as it was read: TGCTCCAGCAGCCGGGGATCAAACTCCGACTACACC. Amino acid sequence: CSSSRGSNSDYT. The full CDR3 protein reads CSSSRGSNSDYTF.

Concerning this clone: The gene symbols are mouse symbols. The read stops 1 residue short of the end of the CDR3; the missing end is completed from the germline J gene. The chain joins TRBV23 to TRBJ1-1. Germline V gives CDR1 KGHTA, CDR2 FQNQQP. This CDR3 has 13 amino acids. The DNA read from the CDR3 is TGCTCCAGCAGTCCCGGGACAAACACAGAAGTCTTC. Translating it yields CSSSPGTNTEVF. The CDR3 in its entirety is CSSSPGTNTEVFF.

In regard to this clone: Gene names denote mouse genes. From the germline J gene comes the end of the CDR3, since the read stops 1 residue before it. The rearrangement links TRBV26 to TRBJ1-4, with D possibly TRBD1 on 5 matching bases. In germline, CDR1 is KGHPV, CDR2 FQNQEV (reference sequence). Trimming removed 2 bases at V and 4 bases at J, with 8 bases between. The CDR3 runs to 14 residues. CDR3 bases read: TGTGCCAGCAGTCTGAGGCAGGGCAACGAAAGATTATTT. Translation gives CASSLRQGNERLF. The whole CDR3 sequence is CASSLRQGNERLFF.